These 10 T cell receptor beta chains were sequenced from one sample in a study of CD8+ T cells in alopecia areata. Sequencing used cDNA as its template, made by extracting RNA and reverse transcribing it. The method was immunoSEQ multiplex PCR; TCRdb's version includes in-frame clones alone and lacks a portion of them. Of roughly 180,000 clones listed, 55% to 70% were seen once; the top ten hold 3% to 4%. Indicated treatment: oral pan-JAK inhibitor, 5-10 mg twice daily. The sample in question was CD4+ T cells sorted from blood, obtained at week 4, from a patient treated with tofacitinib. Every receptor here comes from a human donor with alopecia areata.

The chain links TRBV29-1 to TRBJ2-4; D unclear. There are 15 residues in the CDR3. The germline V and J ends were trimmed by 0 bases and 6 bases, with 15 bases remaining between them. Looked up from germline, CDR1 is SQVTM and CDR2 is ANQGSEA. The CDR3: CSVEDRTRLGNIQYF. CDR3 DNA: TGCAGCGTTGAAGATCGGACCAGACTTGGAAACATTCAGTACTTC.

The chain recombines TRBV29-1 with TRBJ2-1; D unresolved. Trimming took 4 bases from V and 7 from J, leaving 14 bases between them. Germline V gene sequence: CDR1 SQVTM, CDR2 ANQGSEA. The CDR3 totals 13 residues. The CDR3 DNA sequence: TGCAGCGTTGGGAGATCCCTCCAAAATGAGCAGTTCTTC. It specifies CSVGRSLQNEQFF.

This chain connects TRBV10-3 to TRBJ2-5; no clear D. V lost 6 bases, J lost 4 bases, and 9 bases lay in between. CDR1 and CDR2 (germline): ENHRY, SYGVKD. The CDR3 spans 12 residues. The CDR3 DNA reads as TGTGCCATCAGGGGATCTCCAGAGACCCAGTACTTC. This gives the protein CAIRGSPETQYF.

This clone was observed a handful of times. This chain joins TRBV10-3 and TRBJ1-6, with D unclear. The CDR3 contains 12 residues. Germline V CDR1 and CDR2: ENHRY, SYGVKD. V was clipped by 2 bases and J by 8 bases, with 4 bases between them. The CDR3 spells CAISERDSPLHF. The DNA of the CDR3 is TGTGCCATCAGTGAGAGGGATTCACCCCTCCACTTT.

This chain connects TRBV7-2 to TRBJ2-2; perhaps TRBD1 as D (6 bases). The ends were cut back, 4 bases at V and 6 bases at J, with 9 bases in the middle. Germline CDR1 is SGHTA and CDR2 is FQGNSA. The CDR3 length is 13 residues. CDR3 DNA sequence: TGTGCCAGCAGCTCAACAGGGTCCGGGGAGCTGTTTTTT. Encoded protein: CASSSTGSGELFF.

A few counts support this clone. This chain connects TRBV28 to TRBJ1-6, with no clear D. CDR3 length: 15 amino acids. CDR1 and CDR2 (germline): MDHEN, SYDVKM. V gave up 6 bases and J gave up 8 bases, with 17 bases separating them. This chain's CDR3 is CASSPMGPAHSPLHF. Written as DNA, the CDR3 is TGTGCCAGCAGCCCTATGGGCCCGGCCCATTCACCCCTCCACTTT.

The chain's CDR3 is CASSPRDREVTQYF. The CDR3 DNA follows: TGCGCCAGCAGCCCTCGGGACAGGGAGGTGACCCAGTACTTC. The chain carries TRBV4-1 and TRBJ2-5; 9 bases fit TRBD1. V gave up 4 bases and J gave up 7 bases; unmatched junction bases: 7. CDR3 length: 14 amino acids. CDR1 and CDR2 (germline): MGHRA, YSYEKL.

The CDR3 is CASSLAVGATNEKLFF. The CDR3 DNA is TGTGCCAGCAGCTTAGCCGTAGGGGCAACTAATGAAAAACTGTTTTTT. The rearrangement links TRBV7-9 to TRBJ1-4, with TRBD1 as a possible D gene (5 bases). The CDR3 sequence is 16 residues long. Deletions cut 0 bases from V and 0 bases from J, with 8 bases between. Germline V CDR1 and CDR2: SEHNR, FQNEAQ (reference sequence).

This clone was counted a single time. DNA for the CDR3: TGTGCCAGCTCGCCCCGGTCCGAAGCCCGCTACGAGCAGTACTTC. This gives the protein CASSPRSEARYEQYF. V usage is TRBV27 and J usage is TRBJ2-7; unclear D gene. V lost 8 bases and J lost 3, with 20 bases in between. The germline CDR1 and CDR2 sequences are MNHEY and SMNVEV (reference sequence). This CDR3 contains 15 residues.

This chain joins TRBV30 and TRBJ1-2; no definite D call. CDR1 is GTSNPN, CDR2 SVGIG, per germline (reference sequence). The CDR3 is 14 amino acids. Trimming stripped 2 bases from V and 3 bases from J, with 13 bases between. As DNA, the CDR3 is TGTGCCTGGAGTCCCGGGGATGGGTACTATGGCTACACCTTC. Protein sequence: CAWSPGDGYYGYTF.